This TCR beta chain was sequenced during a study of shared clonotypes between healthy human individuals. Trimming removed 0 bases from V and 10 bases from J, with 10 bases in between. In germline, CDR1 is LGHNA, CDR2 YSLEER. This CDR3 has 14 amino acids. Generated by immunoSEQ multiplex PCR, the TCRdb table keeps only in-frame clones and is missing some. In the table there are about 2.4 million clones, roughly nine tenths of which are singletons. The chain carries TRBV4-3 and TRBJ1-6; possibly TRBD1 for D (5 bases). This receptor was obtained from a man in his late teens or twenties in good health. The sequencing input was naive CD4+ T cells sorted from blood. Subset of the sample: CD45RA+ positively selected. The CDR3 is CASSQDQGKSPLHF. The CDR3 DNA follows: TGCGCCAGCAGCCAAGATCAGGGAAAATCACCCCTCCACTTT.